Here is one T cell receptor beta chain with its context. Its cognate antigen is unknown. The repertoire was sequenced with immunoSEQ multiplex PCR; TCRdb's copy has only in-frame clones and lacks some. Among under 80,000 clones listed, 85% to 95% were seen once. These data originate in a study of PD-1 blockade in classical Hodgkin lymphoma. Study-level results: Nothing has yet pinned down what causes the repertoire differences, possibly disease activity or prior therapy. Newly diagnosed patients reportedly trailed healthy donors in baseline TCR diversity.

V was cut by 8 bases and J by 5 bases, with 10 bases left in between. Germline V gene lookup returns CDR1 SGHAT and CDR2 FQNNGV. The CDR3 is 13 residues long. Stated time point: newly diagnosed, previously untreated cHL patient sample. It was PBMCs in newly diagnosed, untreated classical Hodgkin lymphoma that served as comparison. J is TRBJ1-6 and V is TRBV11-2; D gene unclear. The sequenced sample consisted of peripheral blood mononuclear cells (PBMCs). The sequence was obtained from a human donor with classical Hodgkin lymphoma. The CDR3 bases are TGTGCCAGCCAGCCGGGAAATAATTCACCCCTCCACTTT. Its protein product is CASQPGNNSPLHF.